The 6 T cell receptor beta chains presented below share a single source sample, sequenced in a study of response to subunit inactivated influenza vaccine. TCRdb re-derived calls from the RT-PCR reads in MiXCR, one entry per CDR3 protein. This sample has some 500,000 distinct CDR3 sequences; 25% occur once, and the top ten carry less than 2.5%. The sequences come from CD4+ T cells sorted from PBMCs, collected approximately 5 days after vaccination. The receptor set was obtained from a man in his fifties who received an inactivated influenza vaccine.

The chain combines TRBV18 with TRBJ2-5; D is uncertain. V lost 2 bases and J lost 3, with 7 bases in between. CDR3 length: 13 residues. CDR1 and CDR2 from the germline V gene are KGHSH and LQKENI. The CDR3 bases are TGTGCCAGCTCACCAGGGATAAAAGAGACCCAGTACTTC. This sequence encodes CASSPGIKETQYF.

The J gene is TRBJ2-7, the V gene TRBV20-1; perhaps TRBD2 as D (6 bases). Germline CDR1 and CDR2: DFQATT and SNEGSKA (reference sequence). The CDR3 contains 13 residues. Between the trimmed V and J ends, which lost 5 bases and 3 bases, there was a span of 14 bases. CDR3 sequence reads: CSAGGTAGYEQYF. The CDR3 DNA sequence: TGCAGTGCTGGCGGGACGGCAGGCTACGAGCAGTACTTC.

V gene TRBV9 combines with J gene TRBJ2-1; D tentatively reads TRBD1 or TRBD2 (5 bases each). V lost 4 bases to trimming and J lost 6 bases, with 11 bases between them. Germline V gene data show CDR1 as SGDLS and CDR2 as YYNGEE. The CDR3 spans 13 residues. Here the CDR3 reads CASSLGPANEQFF. CDR3 bases: TGTGCCAGCAGCTTGGGACCGGCCAATGAGCAGTTCTTC. The full variable domain, with the rest looked up from reference TRBV9 and TRBJ2-1, is DSGVTQTPKHLITATGQRVTLRCSPRSGDLSVYWYQQSLDQGLQFLIQYYNGEERAKGNILERFSAQQFPDLHSELNLSSLELGDSALYFCASSLGPANEQFFGPGTRLTVL.

This clonotype has a handful of counts. The rearrangement links TRBV4-1 to TRBJ2-3; D perhaps matches TRBD2 (6 bases). The CDR3 covers 20 residues. V was trimmed by 4 bases and J by 0 bases, leaving 26 bases between them. CDR1 MGHRA and CDR2 YSYEKL come from the germline V gene. CDR3 sequence reads: CASSRTSPIAALTSTDTQYF. In nucleotides, the CDR3 is TGCGCCAGCAGCCGGACTTCTCCGATAGCGGCCCTTACAAGCACAGATACGCAGTATTTT.

This clonotype was observed many times. This chain uses TRBV7-2 with TRBJ2-7; D unresolved. V dropped 1 base and J dropped 3 bases, with 10 bases sitting between them. The length of the CDR3 is 14 residues. Germline V gene data show CDR1 as SGHTA and CDR2 as FQGNSA. The chain's CDR3 is CASSLGASYYEQYF. The CDR3 DNA is TGTGCCAGCAGCTTAGGGGCTTCCTACTACGAGCAGTACTTC.

This clonotype was recorded only once. The CDR3 nucleotides are TGTGCCAGCAGTTACGTCGGGGGGGGGTTACATACGCAGTATTTT. The encoded protein is CASSYVGGGLHTQYF. V gene TRBV6-5 combines with J gene TRBJ2-3; 8 bases line up with TRBD2. The ends lost 2 bases at V and 7 bases at J; junction bases unmatched: 8. The CDR3 has 15 residues. The V gene's germline CDR1 is MNHEY and CDR2 SVGAGI.